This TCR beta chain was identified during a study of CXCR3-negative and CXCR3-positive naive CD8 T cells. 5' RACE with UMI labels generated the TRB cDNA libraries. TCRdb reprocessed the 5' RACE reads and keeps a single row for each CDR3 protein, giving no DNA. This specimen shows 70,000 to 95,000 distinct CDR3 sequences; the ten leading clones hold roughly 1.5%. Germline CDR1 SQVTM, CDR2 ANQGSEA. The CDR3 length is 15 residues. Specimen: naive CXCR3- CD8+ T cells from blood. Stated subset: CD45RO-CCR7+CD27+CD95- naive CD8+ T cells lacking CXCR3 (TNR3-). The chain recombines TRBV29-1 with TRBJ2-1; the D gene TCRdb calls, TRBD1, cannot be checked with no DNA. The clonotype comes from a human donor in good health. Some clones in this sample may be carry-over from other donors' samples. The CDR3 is CSVMDRGSSYNEQFF.